This record looks at one T cell receptor (beta chain) sequence and its context. The data were taken from a study of cytomegalovirus exposure and HLA in healthy donors. V dropped 0 bases and J dropped 8; count of bases not matched to a gene: 9. This CDR3 is 14 amino acids long. Germline CDR1 and CDR2: SQVTM and ANQGSEA. Researchers ran the PCR with 60 Vbeta and 13 Jbeta primers. Libraries were prepared by immunoSEQ multiplex PCR; TCRdb keeps only in-frame clonotypes and omits some of them. Of some 110,000 clones listed, less than 80% are singletons. The material sequenced was PBMCs. This sequence was found in a woman aged 45-59 years in good health and CMV-seropositive. V gene TRBV29-1 combines with J gene TRBJ1-1; 7 nucleotides agree with TRBD1. In DNA, the CDR3 is TGCAGCGTTGAAGATAAGGGGGCCAGAGGAGAAGCTTTCTTT. It specifies CSVEDKGARGEAFF.